This TCR beta chain was identified during a study of CD8 T cells in ankylosing spondylitis. CDR3 length: 12 residues. V dropped 8 bases and J dropped 6 bases, with 11 bases sitting between them. In germline, CDR1 is LGHDT, CDR2 YNNKEL (reference sequence). Overall study findings and caveats: Blood of patients with ankylosing spondylitis appeared to be characterized by a TCR beta motif of seven or eight highly homologous variants. Reports say disease-linked clones showed up significantly more in matched ankylosing spondylitis synovial fluid.

This clonotype was seen many times. Its antigen is unknown. TCRdb used MiXCR to reprocess the 5' RACE reads, holding one entry per CDR3 protein. Of approximately 240,000 distinct CDR3 sequences in the sample, roughly 10% were seen once. The chain joins TRBV3-1 to TRBJ2-1, with D hard to call. The sequencing input was blood, either unsorted or a sorted T cell fraction (not recorded which). This TCR derives from a male donor with ankylosing spondylitis or in good health (not recorded which). The CDR3 is CASGEKGNEQFF. CDR3 DNA sequence: TGTGCCAGCGGTGAGAAAGGCAATGAGCAGTTCTTC.